The sequence of this T cell receptor (beta chain) was determined in a study of cytomegalovirus exposure and HLA in healthy donors. Whole-study results and caveats: The study flagged around 150 TCR beta chains as cytomegalovirus-associated. While the bulk of TCR sequences proved rare, some public TCRs turned up in many donors.

The PCR used 60 Vbeta and 13 Jbeta primers. Repertoires were generated with immunoSEQ multiplex PCR, while TCRdb's copy carries only in-frame clones and drops some. Altogether some 140,000 clones are present, around 73% being singletons, with the ten largest covering around 1.2%. V shed 2 bases, J shed 8 bases, and the junction held 12 bases outside the gene matches. The CDR3 is 16 residues long. Germline CDR1 LGHNA, CDR2 YNFKEQ. In the case of this clone: The target antigen is unknown.

The rearrangement joins TRBV4-2 to TRBJ2-4, with 7 bases fitting TRBD1. This sequence originates from a man over 45 in good health and CMV-seronegative. The sequencing input was PBMCs. This CDR3 is CASSQNEGAGMDIQYF. The CDR3 DNA sequence: TGTGCCAGCAGCCAAAACGAGGGGGCGGGTATGGACATTCAGTACTTC.